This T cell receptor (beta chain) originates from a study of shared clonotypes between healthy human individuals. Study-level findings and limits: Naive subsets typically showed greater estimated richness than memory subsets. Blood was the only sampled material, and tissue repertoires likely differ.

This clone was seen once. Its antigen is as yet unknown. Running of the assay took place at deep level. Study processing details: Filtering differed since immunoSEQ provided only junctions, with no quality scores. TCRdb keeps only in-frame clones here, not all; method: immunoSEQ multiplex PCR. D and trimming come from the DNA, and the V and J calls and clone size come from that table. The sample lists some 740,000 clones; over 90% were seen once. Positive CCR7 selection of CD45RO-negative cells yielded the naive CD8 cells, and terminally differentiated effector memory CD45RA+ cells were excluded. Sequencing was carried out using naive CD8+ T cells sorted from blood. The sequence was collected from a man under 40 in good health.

DNA for the CDR3: TGTGCCAGCAGCTTGGGGATAGACGGGGATACGCAGTATTTT. Encoded protein: CASSLGIDGDTQYF. The rearrangement links TRBV7-2 to TRBJ2-3; D gene unclear. From germline, CDR1 is SGHTA and CDR2 FQGNSA. Deletions cut 3 bases from V and 6 bases from J, with 13 bases between. This CDR3 contains 14 residues.